The 10 T cell receptor beta chains in this list originate from one sample, sequenced in a study of beta chain features in type 1 diabetes. Findings and caveats of the study: TCRB CDR3 length was moderately but significantly reduced in all four CD4+ subsets of Type 1 diabetes patients.

These receptors have no identified antigens. The entirety of the isolated RNA underwent reverse transcription, so expressed TCRB transcripts were sequenced. Clones were sequenced by immunoSEQ multiplex PCR, and TCRdb holds only the in-frame ones, with some missing. The sample has about 660,000 clones, over 11% seen once. The sequenced sample was naive CD4+ T cells from blood. The receptors derive from a young man with type 1 diabetes.

The genes are TRBV7-2 and TRBJ1-2; 12 positions match TRBD1. The CDR3 runs 15 residues. The germline V gene has CDR1 SGHTA and CDR2 FQGNSA. V gave up 3 bases and J gave up 7 bases; unmatched junction bases: 6. CDR3 DNA: TGTGCCAGCAGCTTTAGGGACAGGGGGCAGGTTGGCTACACCTTC. It yields the protein CASSFRDRGQVGYTF.

This clone was found a few times. The genes are TRBV11-2 and TRBJ1-2; the D is unclear. CDR1 SGHAT and CDR2 FQNNGV come from the germline V gene. The V end was cut by 4 bases, the J end by 3 bases, with 6 bases between. CDR3 length: 12 residues. As DNA, the CDR3 is TGTGCCAGCAGCTCCGAAGACTATGGCTACACCTTC. Translating it yields CASSSEDYGYTF. Based on the CDR3 plus reference TRBV11-2 and TRBJ1-2, the full variable domain is EAGVAQSPRYKIIEKRQSVAFWCNPISGHATLYWYQQILGQGPKLLIQFQNNGVVDDSQLPKDRFSAERLKGVDSTLKIQPAKLEDSAVYLCASSSEDYGYTFGSGTRLTVV.

The chain joins TRBV5-4 to TRBJ2-5, with D uncertain. CDR1 and CDR2 from the germline V gene are SGHNT and YYREEE (reference sequence). V dropped 3 bases and J dropped 0 bases, with 9 bases sitting between them. The CDR3 is 14 residues long. CDR3 loop: CASSSSTYQETQYF. The CDR3 DNA is TGTGCCAGCAGCTCTTCTACGTACCAAGAGACCCAGTACTTC.

This clone appeared once. The chain combines TRBV9 with TRBJ2-2, with D maybe TRBD1 (6 bases). Germline CDR1 is SGDLS and CDR2 is YYNGEE. This CDR3 is 15 amino acids long. Trimming cost V 0 bases and J 7 bases, with 13 bases left between them. The CDR3 loop is CASSVASRGYGELFF. In DNA, the CDR3 is TGTGCCAGCAGCGTAGCTAGCAGGGGATACGGGGAGCTGTTTTTT.

This clone has just a few counts. The J gene is TRBJ2-3, the V gene TRBV28, with 7 bases fitting TRBD1. Per the germline V gene, CDR1 is MDHEN and CDR2 is SYDVKM. CDR3 length equals 15 residues. Trimming removed 8 bases from V and 1 base from J; junction bases left unmatched: 9. CDR3 DNA sequence: TGTGCCAGCCCCCCCTCCGGGACAGGCACAGATACGCAGTATTTT. The encoded protein is CASPPSGTGTDTQYF.

Only a few counts were recorded for this clone. Other DNA sequences in the sample encode the same CDR3. The CDR3 DNA is TGTGCCAGCAGCTTAGTGGGGCAGATCAATCAGCCCCAGCATTTT. Protein: CASSLVGQINQPQHF. The genes are TRBV7-2 and TRBJ1-5; tentatively, D is TRBD1 (5 bases). This CDR3 is 15 amino acids long. Germline CDR1 reads SGHTA; CDR2 reads FQGNSA. V lost 1 base to trimming and J lost 3 bases, with 10 bases between them.

The chain couples TRBV11-2 to TRBJ2-7; D remains ambiguous. With 2 bases removed from V and 0 bases from J, the gap between germline ends came to 11 bases. The CDR3 is 15 residues long. The germline CDR1 and CDR2 sequences are SGHAT and FQNNGV. CDR3 loop: CASSLPERGSYEQYF. CDR3 in DNA: TGTGCCAGCAGCTTACCAGAGAGAGGCTCCTACGAGCAGTACTTC.

The genes are TRBV28 and TRBJ1-2, with no clear D. Germline lookup yields CDR1 MDHEN and CDR2 SYDVKM. The CDR3 runs 14 residues. V was pared by 6 bases and J by 4 bases, with 15 bases between. This CDR3 is CASRTNGVSYGYTF. CDR3 DNA sequence: TGTGCCAGCAGGACCAATGGAGTTAGCTATGGCTACACCTTC.

V and J are TRBV18 and TRBJ2-5; D is unresolved. Trimming took off 3 bases at V and 1 base at J, with 9 bases between the two ends. Germline values: CDR1 KGHSH, CDR2 LQKENI. CDR3 length: 14 amino acids. CDR3: CASSPPSPQETQYF. CDR3 bases: TGTGCCAGCTCACCGCCCTCTCCCCAAGAGACCCAGTACTTC.

V is TRBV19 and J is TRBJ1-2, with TRBD1 matching 8 bases. The CDR3 covers 18 residues. Germline loops: CDR1 LNHDA, CDR2 SQIVND (reference sequence). J gave up 4 bases and V 10 bases, and 23 bases lay outside the gene matches. CDR3 in DNA: TGTGCCACCAAGACGGGGGCCAGGGGGCTAGAGGGTTTCTATGGCTACACCTTC. This gives the protein CATKTGARGLEGFYGYTF.